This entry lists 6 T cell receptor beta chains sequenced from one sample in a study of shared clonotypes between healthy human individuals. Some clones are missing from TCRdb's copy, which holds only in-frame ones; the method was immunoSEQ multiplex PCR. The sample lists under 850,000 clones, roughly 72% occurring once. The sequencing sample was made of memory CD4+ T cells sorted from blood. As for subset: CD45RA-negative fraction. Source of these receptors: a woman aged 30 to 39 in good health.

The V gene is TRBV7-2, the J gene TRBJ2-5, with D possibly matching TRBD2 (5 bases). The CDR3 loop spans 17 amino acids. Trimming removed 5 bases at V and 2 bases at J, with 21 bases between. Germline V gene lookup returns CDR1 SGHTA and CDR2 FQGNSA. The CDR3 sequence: CASSRRLRSGTQETQYF. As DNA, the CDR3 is TGTGCCAGCAGCCGCCGGTTGAGGAGCGGAACACAAGAGACCCAGTACTTC.

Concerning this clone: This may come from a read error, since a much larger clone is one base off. The chain's CDR3 is CASSREYEQYF. For the CDR3, the DNA is TGTGCCAGCAGTAGAGAATACGAGCAGTACTTC. The J gene is TRBJ2-7, the V gene TRBV28; D ambiguous. From germline, CDR1 is MDHEN and CDR2 SYDVKM. The CDR3 length is 11 residues. Trimming took off 5 bases at V and 4 bases at J, with 6 bases between the two ends.

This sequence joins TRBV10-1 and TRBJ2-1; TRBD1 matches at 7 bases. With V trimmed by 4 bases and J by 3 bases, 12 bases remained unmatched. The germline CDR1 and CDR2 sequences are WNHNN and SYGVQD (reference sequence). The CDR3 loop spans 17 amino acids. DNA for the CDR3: TGCGCCAGCAGTGCAGGACAGGAGTACACGGGCTACAATGAGCAGTTCTTC. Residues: CASSAGQEYTGYNEQFF.

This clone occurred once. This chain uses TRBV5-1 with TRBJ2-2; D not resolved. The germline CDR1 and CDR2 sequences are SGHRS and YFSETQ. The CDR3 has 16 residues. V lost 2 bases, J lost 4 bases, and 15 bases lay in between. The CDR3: CASSFVRDSATGELFF. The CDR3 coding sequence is TGCGCCAGCAGCTTTGTACGAGATTCGGCCACCGGGGAGCTGTTTTTT.

CDR3 nucleotides: TGCGCCAGCAGCTTGACCGGGACAGGGAACACTGAAGCTTTCTTT. It is translated as CASSLTGTGNTEAFF. The genes are TRBV5-1 and TRBJ1-1, with 8 bases fitting TRBD1. The CDR3 loop spans 15 amino acids. Germline V lookup: CDR1 SGHRS, CDR2 YFSETQ. The V and J ends lost 1 base and 1 base, in that order; junction bases with no gene match: 3.

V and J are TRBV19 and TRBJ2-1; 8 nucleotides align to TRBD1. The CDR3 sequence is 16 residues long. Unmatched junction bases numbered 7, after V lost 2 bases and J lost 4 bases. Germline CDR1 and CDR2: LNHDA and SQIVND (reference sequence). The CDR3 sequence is CASSIKGTGTYNEQFF. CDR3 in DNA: TGTGCCAGTAGTATAAAAGGGACAGGAACATACAATGAGCAGTTCTTC. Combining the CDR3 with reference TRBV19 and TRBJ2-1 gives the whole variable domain DGGITQSPKYLFRKEGQNVTLSCEQNLNHDAMYWYRQDPGQGLRLIYYSQIVNDFQKGDIAEGYSVSREKKESFPLTVTSAQKNPTAFYLCASSIKGTGTYNEQFFGPGTRLTVL.